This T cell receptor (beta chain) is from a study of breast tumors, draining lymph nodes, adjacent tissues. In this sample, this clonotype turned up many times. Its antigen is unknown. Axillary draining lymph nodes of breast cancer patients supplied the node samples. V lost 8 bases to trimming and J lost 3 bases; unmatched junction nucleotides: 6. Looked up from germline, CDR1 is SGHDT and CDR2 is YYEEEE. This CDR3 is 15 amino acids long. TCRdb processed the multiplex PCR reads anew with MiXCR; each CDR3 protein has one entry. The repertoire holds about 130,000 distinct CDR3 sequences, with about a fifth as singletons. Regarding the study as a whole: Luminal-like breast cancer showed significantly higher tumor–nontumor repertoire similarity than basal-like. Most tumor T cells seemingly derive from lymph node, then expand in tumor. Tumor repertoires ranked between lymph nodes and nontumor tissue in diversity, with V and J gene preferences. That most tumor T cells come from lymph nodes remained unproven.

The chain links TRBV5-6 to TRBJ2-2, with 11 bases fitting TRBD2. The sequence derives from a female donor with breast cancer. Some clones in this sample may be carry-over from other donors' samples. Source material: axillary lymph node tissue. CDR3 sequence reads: CASGWTSGYTGELFF. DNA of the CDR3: TGTGCCAGTGGCTGGACTAGCGGGTACACCGGGGAGCTGTTTTTT.